The 27 T cell receptor beta chains below all came from one sample that was sequenced in a study of T cell responses to AZD1222 COVID-19 vaccine. Sequencing was performed with immunoSEQ multiplex PCR; in TCRdb, only in-frame clones are kept and a portion is missing. Among some 97,000 clones listed, roughly nine tenths were seen once. Sample: peripheral blood, taken on day 0 of AZD1222 vaccination. These receptors were collected from an adult in good health.

J is TRBJ2-7 and V is TRBV18, with a tentative D call TRBD1 (5 bases). The V gene lost 3 bases and the J gene lost 1 base, with 13 bases spanning the gap. The V gene's germline CDR1 is KGHSH and CDR2 LQKENI. The CDR3 sequence is 15 residues long. The CDR3 DNA reads TGTGCCAGCTCACCGACAGAGCCCATTTCCTACGAGCAGTACTTC. This translates into CASSPTEPISYEQYF.

The table lists this clone with a count of one. The chain recombines TRBV9 with TRBJ1-3, with TRBD1 as a possible D gene (6 bases). V lost 3 bases, J lost 0 bases, and 7 bases lay in between. The CDR3 consists of 14 residues. Germline-derived CDR1 and CDR2 are SGDLS and YYNGEE. The CDR3 DNA reads as TGTGCCAGCAGCGGGGGGCTCTCTGGAAACACCATATATTTT. Amino acids: CASSGGLSGNTIYF. The full variable domain, completed using reference TRBV9 and TRBJ1-3, is DSGVTQTPKHLITATGQRVTLRCSPRSGDLSVYWYQQSLDQGLQFLIQYYNGEERAKGNILERFSAQQFPDLHSELNLSSLELGDSALYFCASSGGLSGNTIYFGEGSWLTVV.

This sequence joins TRBV6-4 and TRBJ1-2, with 7 bases identical to TRBD1. CDR3 length equals 15 residues. The V gene's germline CDR1 is MRHNA and CDR2 SNTAGT. The V segment lost 6 bases and the J segment 5 bases; nucleotides outside the gene matches: 12. CDR3 coding DNA: TGTGCCAGCAGCGAGGGACAGTCCGGGCTATATGGCTACACCTTC. Translation: CASSEGQSGLYGYTF.

This chain joins TRBV28 and TRBJ2-6; D gene unclear. The CDR3 contains 16 residues. Germline V gene data show CDR1 as MDHEN and CDR2 as SYDVKM. Trimming took off 2 bases at V and 4 bases at J, with 12 bases between the two ends. Here the CDR3 DNA reads TGTGCCAGCAGTTTACCGACGTTAATCGGGGCCAACGTCCTGACTTTC. It specifies CASSLPTLIGANVLTF.

The rearrangement uses TRBV7-9 and TRBJ1-2; weak D call: TRBD1 (5 bases). Trimming took 5 bases from V and 4 from J, leaving 17 bases between them. The length of the CDR3 is 15 residues. Germline V CDR1 and CDR2: SEHNR, FQNEAQ (reference sequence). CDR3 bases: TGTGCCAGCAGCCCCTCTTCAGGGCTCGGCTATGGCTACACCTTC. It yields the protein CASSPSSGLGYGYTF.

The chain combines TRBV7-2 with TRBJ1-1; no definite D call. Germline loops: CDR1 SGHTA, CDR2 FQGNSA. Trimming removed 6 bases from V and 0 bases from J, with 8 bases in between. The CDR3 totals 13 residues. This CDR3 reads CASRAGMNTEAFF. DNA for the CDR3: TGTGCCAGCAGAGCAGGCATGAACACTGAAGCTTTCTTT.

The chain employs TRBV6-5 and TRBJ2-1; the match to TRBD1 covers 10 bases. This CDR3 spans 13 amino acids. Germline lookup yields CDR1 MNHEY and CDR2 SVGAGI. Trimming at V came to 5 bases and at J to 8 bases, leaving 3 bases not matched to a gene. CDR3 sequence reads: CASSRQGAYEQFF. DNA of the CDR3: TGTGCCAGCAGTCGACAGGGGGCCTATGAGCAGTTCTTC.

V and J are TRBV28 and TRBJ1-5; unclear D gene. Trimming removed 3 bases at V and 5 bases at J, with 11 bases between. Germline CDR1 reads MDHEN; CDR2 reads SYDVKM. There are 14 residues in the CDR3. CDR3 nucleotides: TGTGCCAGCAGTTTTTTCCCTGGCGATCAGCCCCAGCATTTT. Translating gives CASSFFPGDQPQHF. The whole variable domain, filled in from reference TRBV28 and TRBJ1-5, reads DVKVTQSSRYLVKRTGEKVFLECVQDMDHENMFWYRQDPGLGLRLIYFSYDVKMKEKGDIPEGYSVSREKKERFSLILESASTNQTSMYLCASSFFPGDQPQHFGDGTRLSIL.

The V gene is TRBV27, the J gene TRBJ1-6; perhaps TRBD1 as D (5 bases). The V gene's germline CDR1 is MNHEY and CDR2 SMNVEV (reference sequence). This CDR3 region has 16 residues. V was cut by 5 bases and J by 8 bases, with 19 bases left in between. This CDR3 is CASSPGPTWGDSPLHF. The CDR3 DNA follows: TGTGCCAGCAGTCCGGGCCCCACGTGGGGGGATTCACCCCTCCACTTT.

The genes are TRBV6-1 and TRBJ1-5, with D tentatively TRBD1 (6 bases). V lost 3 bases, J lost 0 bases, and 12 bases lay in between. This CDR3 spans 16 amino acids. Germline V lookup: CDR1 MNHNS, CDR2 SASEGT. The CDR3 spells CASSDPTGYSNQPQHF. Here the CDR3 DNA reads TGTGCCAGCAGTGACCCTACAGGGTATAGCAATCAGCCCCAGCATTTT.

The gene calls are TRBV5-4 and TRBJ2-1; TRBD1 aligns across 7 bases. CDR3 size: 15 residues. The trim removed 4 bases at V and 4 bases at J, leaving 8 bases unmatched. Germline lookup yields CDR1 SGHNT and CDR2 YYREEE (reference sequence). The CDR3 nucleotides read TGTGCCAGCAGCCGAATACAGGGGAATTACAATGAGCAGTTCTTC. It translates to CASSRIQGNYNEQFF.

The V gene is TRBV7-9, the J gene TRBJ2-7, with 14 bases lining up with TRBD2. CDR1 is SEHNR and CDR2 is FQNEAQ in the germline V gene (reference sequence). The J segment lost 2 bases and the V segment lost 4 bases, leaving 1 base of the junction unmatched. The CDR3 loop spans 15 amino acids. In DNA, the CDR3 is TGTGCCAGCAGCTCGGGACTAGCGGGAGCCTACGAGCAGTACTTC. This sequence encodes CASSSGLAGAYEQYF.

The CDR3 sequence is CASSPPRGVGSYNEQFF. As DNA, the CDR3 is TGTGCCAGCAGCCCCCCCCGGGGGGTCGGGTCCTACAATGAGCAGTTCTTC. The chain recombines TRBV27 with TRBJ2-1, with 7 bases fitting TRBD2. The J segment lost 1 base and the V segment lost 6 bases, leaving 12 bases of the junction unmatched. This CDR3 is built from 17 residues. CDR1 and CDR2 from the germline V gene are MNHEY and SMNVEV (reference sequence).

The chain has TRBV18 and TRBJ2-7; TRBD1 matches 8 bases. Germline CDR1 is KGHSH and CDR2 is LQKENI. CDR3 length: 15 residues. After removal of 4 bases from V and 4 bases from J, the junction contained 9 bases not matched to a gene. CDR3 coding DNA: TGTGCCAGCTCACTCGCGCCAGGGGGCGGGTACGAGCAGTACTTC. Amino acids: CASSLAPGGGYEQYF.

The chain employs TRBV5-1 and TRBJ2-7; maybe TRBD1 (6 bases). CDR1 and CDR2 from the germline V gene are SGHRS and YFSETQ. Trimming removed 5 bases from V and 7 bases from J, with 13 bases in between. This CDR3 is 12 amino acids long. The CDR3 spells CASRLTGSEQYF. CDR3 DNA: TGCGCCAGCAGGTTGACAGGTTCGGAGCAGTACTTC.

The chain couples TRBV6-5 to TRBJ1-4; D may be TRBD1 (6 bases). CDR1 MNHEY and CDR2 SVGAGI come from the germline V gene. Deletions cut 0 bases from V and 8 bases from J, with 7 bases between. This CDR3 spans 13 amino acids. The CDR3 coding sequence is TGTGCCAGCAGTTACTCACAGGGAGAAAAACTGTTTTTT. Translation: CASSYSQGEKLFF.

Only a few counts were recorded for this clone. The rearrangement joins TRBV9 to TRBJ1-2; D possibly corresponds to TRBD1 (5 bases). V was shortened by 0 bases and J by 13 bases, with 19 bases between the two germline ends. Germline lookup yields CDR1 SGDLS and CDR2 YYNGEE. The CDR3 extends over 14 amino acids. The CDR3 nucleotides read TGTGCCAGCAGCGTAGCGATTAGTGGGAACAGGCTCACCTTC. Its translation: CASSVAISGNRLTF. Together with reference TRBV9 and TRBJ1-2, the CDR3 gives the full variable domain: DSGVTQTPKHLITATGQRVTLRCSPRSGDLSVYWYQQSLDQGLQFLIQYYNGEERAKGNILERFSAQQFPDLHSELNLSSLELGDSALYFCASSVAISGNRLTFGSGTRLTVV.

The V gene is TRBV27, the J gene TRBJ2-7; TRBD2 matches at 11 bases. The junction had 9 bases not matched to a gene; V was cut back by 5 bases and J by 6 bases. Germline-derived CDR1 and CDR2 are MNHEY and SMNVEV (reference sequence). CDR3 length equals 15 residues. In nucleotides, the CDR3 is TGTGCCAGCAGTACGACTAGCGGGAACTCTCTCGAGCAGTACTTC. As protein: CASSTTSGNSLEQYF.

V is TRBV7-3 and J is TRBJ2-1; 7 bases are a match to TRBD2. Germline CDR1 and CDR2: SGHTA and FQGTGA. There are 14 residues in the CDR3. Trimming took 2 bases from V and 10 from J; bases not matched to a gene: 8. CDR3 in DNA: TGTGCCAGCAGCTTAGGCGGGGGAAACAGCGAGCAGTTCTTC. Translated, it gives CASSLGGGNSEQFF.

This clone was seen only once. The V gene is TRBV29-1, the J gene TRBJ1-1, with 7 bases matching TRBD1. Germline V CDR1 and CDR2: SQVTM, ANQGSEA. The length of the CDR3 is 13 residues. V was pared by 6 bases and J by 5 bases, with 9 bases of the junction left unmatched. In DNA, the CDR3 is TGCAGCGTCCGACTAACAGGGGAAACTGAAGCTTTCTTT. It is translated as CSVRLTGETEAFF.

This sequence joins TRBV6-5 and TRBJ2-7; D possibly corresponds to TRBD2 (7 bases). V was trimmed by 6 bases and J by 6 bases, leaving 21 bases between them. The length of the CDR3 is 15 residues. Germline V lookup: CDR1 MNHEY, CDR2 SVGAGI. This CDR3 is CASSLQGGGGLEQYF. CDR3 nucleotides: TGTGCCAGCAGCCTCCAAGGGGGGGGCGGCCTCGAGCAGTACTTC.

The rearrangement links TRBV5-1 to TRBJ2-1; 16 positions match TRBD2. V lost 4 bases to trimming and J lost 6 bases; unmatched junction nucleotides: 16. This CDR3 spans 20 amino acids. Germline V lookup: CDR1 SGHRS, CDR2 YFSETQ. The CDR3, as DNA: TGCGCCAGCAGCCTCTTCTTCGGGACTAGCGGGAGGGCCGTCACCAATGAGCAGTTCTTC. Translated, it gives CASSLFFGTSGRAVTNEQFF. Combining the CDR3 with reference TRBV5-1 and TRBJ2-1 gives the whole variable domain KAGVTQTPRYLIKTRGQQVTLSCSPISGHRSVSWYQQTPGQGLQFLFEYFSETQRNKGNFPGRFSGRQFSNSRSEMNVSTLELGDSALYLCASSLFFGTSGRAVTNEQFFGPGTRLTVL.

The V and J genes are TRBV6-5 and TRBJ1-2, with D possibly TRBD1 on 5 matching bases. V was pared by 2 bases and J by 4 bases, with 17 bases between. The CDR3 contains 16 residues. Germline values: CDR1 MNHEY, CDR2 SVGAGI. This CDR3 reads CASSYGTGDLSYGYTF. Here the CDR3 DNA reads TGTGCCAGCAGTTACGGAACGGGGGATCTCAGCTATGGCTACACCTTC.

The chain joins TRBV9 to TRBJ1-4; 7 positions agree with TRBD1. Per germline, CDR1 SGDLS and CDR2 YYNGEE. V gave up 4 bases and J gave up 5 bases; unmatched junction bases: 8. The CDR3 has 15 residues. CDR3 bases: TGTGCCAGCAGCCCCGCAGGGGGGAGGAATGAAAAACTGTTTTTT. Translation gives CASSPAGGRNEKLFF.

The chain uses TRBV3-1 (or the pseudogene TRBV3-2) and TRBJ2-3; a possible D gene is TRBD2 (5 bases). This CDR3 has 16 residues. V lost 2 bases to trimming and J lost 4 bases, with 16 bases between them. Per germline, CDR1 LGHDT and CDR2 YNNKEL (reference sequence). The CDR3: CASSQRGPSSSDTQYF. Written as DNA, the CDR3 is TGTGCCAGCAGCCAAAGAGGGCCTAGTTCTTCAGATACGCAGTATTTT.

V and J are TRBV5-1 and TRBJ2-7; D unresolved. Germline V gene sequence: CDR1 SGHRS, CDR2 YFSETQ. The germline V and J ends were trimmed by 1 base and 1 base, with 15 bases remaining between them. The CDR3 has 16 residues. The CDR3 DNA reads as TGCGCCAGCAGCTTGAATTCCCTCCTGGGGTCCTACGAGCAGTACTTC. Translated, it gives CASSLNSLLGSYEQYF. Using reference TRBV5-1 and TRBJ2-7 for the parts outside the CDR3, the full variable domain is KAGVTQTPRYLIKTRGQQVTLSCSPISGHRSVSWYQQTPGQGLQFLFEYFSETQRNKGNFPGRFSGRQFSNSRSEMNVSTLELGDSALYLCASSLNSLLGSYEQYFGPGTRLTVT.

This chain joins TRBV5-8 and TRBJ2-1; D not certain. CDR3 length: 11 residues. Trimming left V 5 bases short and J 5 bases short, with 5 bases between. CDR1 SGHTS and CDR2 YDEGEE come from the germline V gene. CDR3 sequence (DNA): TGTGCCAGCAGGTATGACAATGAGCAGTTCTTC. Translation: CASRYDNEQFF.